Shown below are 31 T cell receptor beta chains from a single sample sequenced in a study of blood T cell repertoires in COVID-19. Profiling relied on immunoSEQ multiplex PCR, and the TCRdb table lists in-frame clones only, not all of them. This sample has over 65,000 clones, with about 86% found just once. Sequenced input: peripheral blood. These receptors came from an elderly man with acute or convalescent COVID-19.

The chain is built from TRBV28 and TRBJ2-1; 11 nucleotides match TRBD2. The junction had 7 bases not matched to a gene; V was cut back by 5 bases and J by 10 bases. Germline-derived CDR1 and CDR2 are MDHEN and SYDVKM. The CDR3 has 14 amino acids. CDR3 residues: CASSALAGGGEQFF. Written as DNA, the CDR3 is TGTGCCAGCAGTGCTTTAGCGGGAGGGGGCGAGCAGTTCTTC. The complete variable domain, with remaining parts taken from reference TRBV28 and TRBJ2-1, reads DVKVTQSSRYLVKRTGEKVFLECVQDMDHENMFWYRQDPGLGLRLIYFSYDVKMKEKGDIPEGYSVSREKKERFSLILESASTNQTSMYLCASSALAGGGEQFFGPGTRLTVL.

This clone was recorded only once. The chain links TRBV7-9 to TRBJ1-6, with 8 nucleotides matching TRBD1. The V segment lost 2 bases and the J segment 9 bases; nucleotides outside the gene matches: 6. CDR3 size: 15 residues. Germline CDR1 is SEHNR and CDR2 is FQNEAQ (reference sequence). CDR3 coding DNA: TGTGCCAGCAGCTTACTTCAGGGGGCAGGTTCACCCCTCCACTTT. Encoded protein: CASSLLQGAGSPLHF.

About this clone itself: Other DNA sequences in this specimen translate into the identical CDR3. V is TRBV12-5 and J is TRBJ2-3, with 12 bases identical to TRBD2. There are 16 residues in the CDR3. Germline CDR1 LGHNT, CDR2 FRNRAP. V gave up 3 bases and J gave up 2 bases; unmatched junction bases: 3. CDR3 DNA sequence: TGTGCTAGTGGTTTAGGACTAGCGGGAACCACAGATACGCAGTATTTT. It is translated as CASGLGLAGTTDTQYF.

V usage is TRBV4-3 and J usage is TRBJ2-1; a weak D match, TRBD2 (5 bases). From germline, CDR1 is LGHNA and CDR2 YSLEER. Trimming shortened V by 2 bases and J by 2 bases, and 13 bases separated the two germline ends. The CDR3 is 16 amino acids. The CDR3 is CASSQFTSGTYNEQFF. CDR3 bases: TGCGCCAGCAGCCAATTCACGTCGGGAACCTACAATGAGCAGTTCTTC.

The chain employs TRBV5-1 and TRBJ1-5, with D possibly being TRBD1 (6 bases). V was pared by 4 bases and J by 6 bases, with 14 bases between. This CDR3 spans 14 amino acids. The germline CDR1 and CDR2 sequences are SGHRS and YFSETQ. CDR3 nucleotide sequence: TGCGCCAGCAGCCCACGGGGGGGGCCTCAGCCCCAGCATTTT. This gives the protein CASSPRGGPQPQHF.

The chain joins TRBV5-1 to TRBJ2-5, with D possibly TRBD2 on 6 matching bases. Trimming pared 3 bases from V and 2 bases from J, leaving 14 bases between. The germline CDR1 and CDR2 sequences are SGHRS and YFSETQ. This CDR3 is 15 amino acids long. The CDR3 here is CASSWPLATQETQYF. CDR3 nucleotide sequence: TGCGCCAGCAGCTGGCCCCTAGCGACTCAAGAGACCCAGTACTTC.

This clone was observed a few times. The chain recombines TRBV4-3 with TRBJ2-7, with TRBD2 matching over 10 bases. Unmatched junction bases numbered 3, after V lost 4 bases and J lost 3 bases. The germline CDR1 and CDR2 sequences are LGHNA and YSLEER. The CDR3 runs to 14 residues. CDR3 in DNA: TGCGCCAGCAGCCTACGGACTAGCGGCTACGAGCAGTACTTC. Translation gives CASSLRTSGYEQYF.

CDR3 DNA sequence: TGTGCCAGCAGTTACTCCAAACAGGGTTGGGACGCTGAAGCTTTCTTT. It specifies CASSYSKQGWDAEAFF. The genes are TRBV6-5 and TRBJ1-1; perhaps TRBD1 as D (6 bases). The germline V gene encodes CDR1 MNHEY and CDR2 SVGAGI. V gave up 0 bases and J gave up 6 bases, with 17 bases separating them. The CDR3 consists of 16 residues.

This clone came up a few times. V gene TRBV6-5 combines with J gene TRBJ1-1; 7 nucleotides line up with TRBD1. V was clipped by 4 bases and J by 0 bases; unmatched bases: 5. CDR1 is MNHEY, CDR2 SVGAGI, per germline. This CDR3 is 15 amino acids long. The CDR3 sequence is CASSSGQALNTEAFF. DNA for the CDR3: TGTGCCAGCAGTTCCGGACAGGCGTTGAACACTGAAGCTTTCTTT.

The rearrangement links TRBV19 to TRBJ2-2; TRBD2 might be the D (5 bases). Between the trimmed V and J ends, which lost 5 bases and 0 bases, there was a span of 25 bases. This CDR3 is 20 amino acids long. CDR1 LNHDA and CDR2 SQIVND come from the germline V gene (reference sequence). CDR3 DNA: TGTGCCAGTAGTTTCGATAGAGTAGGACCCCGGAGGTCGAACACCGGGGAGCTGTTTTTT. It encodes CASSFDRVGPRRSNTGELFF.

This chain links TRBV5-1 with TRBJ1-1; 12 bases are a match to TRBD1. CDR3 length: 17 amino acids. Germline V lookup: CDR1 SGHRS, CDR2 YFSETQ. V dropped 4 bases and J dropped 5; count of bases not matched to a gene: 12. CDR3 region: CASSLAPGTGGGTEAFF. For the CDR3, the DNA is TGCGCCAGCAGCCTCGCTCCCGGGACAGGGGGCGGAACTGAAGCTTTCTTT.

The chain joins TRBV2 to TRBJ2-3, with 10 bases that match TRBD1. The germline V gene encodes CDR1 SNHLY and CDR2 FYNNEI. Trimming took 6 bases from V and 1 from J; bases not matched to a gene: 1. The CDR3 runs to 14 residues. The CDR3 region is CASRGTGGTDTQYF. The CDR3 nucleotides read TGTGCCAGCAGAGGGACAGGGGGCACAGATACGCAGTATTTT.

The CDR3: CASSLGGGTDTQYF. As DNA, the CDR3 is TGCGCCAGCAGCTTGGGCGGGGGGACAGATACGCAGTATTTT. This chain uses TRBV5-1 with TRBJ2-3; 8 positions match TRBD2. V lost 0 bases to trimming and J lost 3 bases; unmatched junction nucleotides: 0. The CDR3 consists of 14 residues. CDR1 SGHRS and CDR2 YFSETQ come from the germline V gene.

The V and J genes are TRBV5-1 and TRBJ2-1; TRBD1 might be the D (6 bases). With 4 bases removed from V and 6 bases from J, the gap between germline ends came to 14 bases. CDR3 length: 14 residues. Germline CDR1 and CDR2: SGHRS and YFSETQ. The CDR3 DNA reads TGCGCCAGCAGCGCAGGGGCCATAGGCAATGAGCAGTTCTTC. Its protein product is CASSAGAIGNEQFF. Looking up the rest from reference TRBV5-1 and TRBJ2-1 gives the full variable domain: KAGVTQTPRYLIKTRGQQVTLSCSPISGHRSVSWYQQTPGQGLQFLFEYFSETQRNKGNFPGRFSGRQFSNSRSEMNVSTLELGDSALYLCASSAGAIGNEQFFGPGTRLTVL.

DNA for the CDR3: TGTGCCAGCAGTATAAGGGCGGGTAGTGAAAAACTGTTTTTT. Translation gives CASSIRAGSEKLFF. The chain employs TRBV2 and TRBJ1-4; the D is unclear. Germline V lookup: CDR1 SNHLY, CDR2 FYNNEI. The CDR3 is made up of 14 amino acids. The ends were cut back, 5 bases at V and 7 bases at J, with 14 bases in the middle.

The rearrangement links TRBV5-1 to TRBJ2-3; no clear D. CDR3 size: 15 residues. The germline V and J ends were trimmed by 0 bases and 0 bases, with 8 bases remaining between them. The V gene's germline CDR1 is SGHRS and CDR2 YFSETQ. CDR3 sequence (DNA): TGCGCCAGCAGCTTGGGCGCGACTAGCACAGATACGCAGTATTTT. As protein: CASSLGATSTDTQYF.

The gene calls are TRBV12-5 and TRBJ2-1; 7 bases agree with TRBD2. The J segment lost 2 bases and the V segment lost 7 bases, leaving 8 bases of the junction unmatched. CDR3 length: 15 amino acids. Germline assignment: CDR1 LGHNT and CDR2 FRNRAP. DNA for the CDR3: TGTGCTAGTGCCCTTAGCGGGCCTACCTACAATGAGCAGTTCTTC. The encoded protein is CASALSGPTYNEQFF.

The chain combines TRBV19 with TRBJ2-4; D perhaps matches TRBD1 (5 bases). The V gene lost 2 bases and the J gene lost 3 bases, with 11 bases spanning the gap. The germline V gene encodes CDR1 LNHDA and CDR2 SQIVND (reference sequence). The CDR3 has 15 residues. CDR3 in amino acids: CASSIQGISKNIQYF. In DNA, the CDR3 is TGTGCCAGTAGTATACAGGGTATCAGCAAAAACATTCAGTACTTC.

This clone has only one observation. This CDR3 is CASSKGLRLAGAGTGELFF. The CDR3 DNA reads TGTGCCAGCAGCAAAGGGTTAAGACTAGCGGGAGCGGGCACCGGGGAGCTGTTTTTT. This chain links TRBV21-1 with TRBJ2-2; the D segment call TRBD2 is taken from the table without a DNA check. TRBV21-1 is designated a pseudogene. The CDR3 is 19 residues long.

This clone was counted only a few times. The genes are TRBV15 and TRBJ1-2, with D possibly TRBD1 on 6 matching bases. The CDR3 has 14 residues. From germline, CDR1 is LNHNV and CDR2 YYDKDF (reference sequence). The V end was cut by 5 bases, the J end by 6 bases, with 16 bases between. The CDR3 DNA sequence: TGTGCCACCAGCGCTCTTTCAGGGGTCGATGGCTACACCTTC. This encodes CATSALSGVDGYTF.

V usage is TRBV3-1 (or the pseudogene TRBV3-2) and J usage is TRBJ1-2; D not certain. This CDR3 is built from 14 residues. The V gene's germline CDR1 is LGHDT and CDR2 YNNKEL (reference sequence). With 3 bases removed from V and 6 bases from J, the gap between germline ends came to 14 bases. Here the CDR3 DNA reads TGTGCCAGCAGCCAGATTGCGGATTCCCATGGCTACACCTTC. It specifies CASSQIADSHGYTF.

The chain has TRBV13 and TRBJ2-2; D call uncertain. The V end was cut by 4 bases, the J end by 0 bases, with 9 bases between. This CDR3 region has 15 residues. Per the germline V gene, CDR1 is PRHDT and CDR2 is FYEKMQ (reference sequence). This chain's CDR3 is CASSSLSANTGELFF. The CDR3 nucleotides are TGTGCCAGCAGCTCCCTATCTGCGAACACCGGGGAGCTGTTTTTT. The complete variable domain, with remaining parts taken from reference TRBV13 and TRBJ2-2, reads AAGVIQSPRHLIKEKRETATLKCYPIPRHDTVYWYQQGPGQDPQFLISFYEKMQSDKGSIPDRFSAQQFSDYHSELNMSSLELGDSALYFCASSSLSANTGELFFGEGSRLTVL.

V usage is TRBV9 and J usage is TRBJ2-2, with 7 bases that match TRBD1. Germline V gene sequence: CDR1 SGDLS, CDR2 YYNGEE. The CDR3 contains 17 residues. The junction had 7 bases not matched to a gene; V was cut back by 2 bases and J by 0 bases. Here the CDR3 reads CASSVAGTAPNTGELFF. The DNA for the CDR3 is TGTGCCAGCAGCGTTGCTGGGACAGCCCCGAACACCGGGGAGCTGTTTTTT.

This chain links TRBV25-1 with TRBJ1-3; D uncertain. This CDR3 contains 11 residues. Trimming stripped 5 bases from V and 4 bases from J, with 3 bases between. CDR1 MGHDK and CDR2 SYGVNS come from the germline V gene. CDR3: CASSQGNTIYF. CDR3 nucleotides: TGTGCCAGCAGTCAAGGAAACACCATATATTTT.

This chain connects TRBV5-6 to TRBJ1-2; D is uncertain. Germline loops: CDR1 SGHDT, CDR2 YYEEEE. V lost 1 base, J lost 7 bases, and 11 bases lay in between. The CDR3 runs 13 residues. The CDR3 DNA reads as TGTGCCAGCAGCTTGATCGGGGATGGTGGCTACACCTTC. Translated, it gives CASSLIGDGGYTF.

This clone has more than one count but fewer than ten. The rearrangement uses TRBV7-2 and TRBJ1-4, with 8 bases fitting TRBD1. The CDR3 has 15 residues. V lost 5 bases and J lost 6; bases outside the gene matches: 8. Germline-derived CDR1 and CDR2 are SGHTA and FQGNSA. CDR3 protein: CASSARTGLDEKLFF. The CDR3 coding sequence is TGTGCCAGCAGCGCCCGGACAGGGTTGGATGAAAAACTGTTTTTT. Full variable domain (outside the CDR3, taken from reference TRBV7-2 and TRBJ1-4): GAGVSQSPSNKVTEKGKDVELRCDPISGHTALYWYRQSLGQGLEFLIYFQGNSAPDKSGLPSDRFSAERTGGSVSTLTIQRTQQEDSAVYLCASSARTGLDEKLFFGSGTQLSVL.

This clone appeared a few times. The chain couples TRBV28 to TRBJ1-1; D possibly corresponds to TRBD1 (6 bases). CDR3 size: 17 residues. CDR1 and CDR2 (germline): MDHEN, SYDVKM. Trimming took off 5 bases at V and 0 bases at J, with 19 bases between the two ends. DNA of the CDR3: TGTGCCAGCAGTCCTGGGGCCAGGGGCCTGATGAACACTGAAGCTTTCTTT. Residues: CASSPGARGLMNTEAFF.

The chain combines TRBV7-9 with TRBJ1-2; D gene uncertain. Per germline, CDR1 SEHNR and CDR2 FQNEAQ (reference sequence). The V end was cut by 5 bases, the J end by 6 bases, with 22 bases between. CDR3 length: 16 amino acids. The CDR3 spells CASSPTDHKHQDGYTF. The CDR3 DNA sequence: TGTGCCAGCAGCCCAACGGATCATAAACATCAGGATGGCTACACCTTC.

This chain uses TRBV6-5 with TRBJ1-2, with D possibly TRBD1 on 6 matching bases. CDR3 length equals 14 residues. V was shortened by 0 bases and J by 8 bases, with 13 bases between the two germline ends. Germline V gives CDR1 MNHEY, CDR2 SVGAGI. The CDR3 DNA reads TGTGCCAGCAGTTACTCTTCCTACAGGGAGGGCTACACCTTC. This translates into CASSYSSYREGYTF.

The rearrangement joins TRBV19 to TRBJ1-5, with D possibly being TRBD1 (6 bases). Trimming removed 3 bases from V and 15 bases from J, with 15 bases in between. From germline, CDR1 is LNHDA and CDR2 SQIVND (reference sequence). The CDR3 covers 12 residues. CDR3 sequence (DNA): TGTGCCAGTAGTATTCAACAGGGCCCAAGGCATTTT. Translating it yields CASSIQQGPRHF.

This clone appeared a single time. The chain recombines TRBV9 with TRBJ2-2; TRBD1 matches at 7 bases. The CDR3 contains 14 residues. Germline V lookup: CDR1 SGDLS, CDR2 YYNGEE. Trimming at V came to 3 bases and at J to 5 bases, leaving 4 bases not matched to a gene. CDR3 sequence: CASSGDSSTGELFF. For the CDR3, the DNA is TGTGCCAGCAGCGGGGACAGTTCGACCGGGGAGCTGTTTTTT.